The rows below give T cell receptor beta chains drawn from one sample of a study of cytomegalovirus exposure and HLA in healthy donors. TCRdb's copy holds only in-frame clones and misses some; the assay was immunoSEQ multiplex PCR. The data contain some 120,000 clones, 76% of them singletons. Sequenced sample: PBMCs. The receptors originated from a woman between 40 and 55 years old in good health and CMV-seropositive. Each CDR3 is given with its conserved first and last residue. The D gene is left open where the match is weak. Where a row states a size, it is once, few, many or the class of an expanded clone; other rows omit it.

.,.,TRBJ1-2,TRBV4-1,TGCGCCAGCAGCCCCGGGGAGGGGGGGCCGGGCTATGGCTACACCTTC,CASSPGEGGPGYGYTF
.,.,TRBJ2-6,TRBV5-1,TGCGCCAGCAGCCCGGGGGCTGGGGCCAACGTCCTGACTTTC,CASSPGAGANVLTF
.,.,TRBJ1-6,TRBV12-2,TGTGCAAGTCGCTACAGGGATGTTAACTTT,CASRYRDVNF
.,TRBD1,TRBJ1-2,TRBV4-1,TGCGCCAGCAGCCAAGATCTGGTGGGGACAGGGAATGGCTACACCTTC,CASSQDLVGTGNGYTF
.,.,TRBJ1-2,TRBV6-5,TGTGCCAGCAGTTATGGGGCTGATCCTAACTATGGCTACCCCTTC,CASSYGADPNYGYPF
.,TRBD2,TRBJ2-5,TRBV7-2,TGTGCCAGCAGCTTAGCGCAACTAGCGGGAGAGACCCAGTACTTC,CASSLAQLAGETQYF
.,.,TRBJ2-2,TRBV2,TGTGCCAGCAGCGTCAGGACAGCCCCGAACACCGGGGAGCTGTTTTTT,CASSVRTAPNTGELFF
few,.,TRBJ1-1,TRBV6-6,TGTGCCAGCACGGTTAGCATGAACACTGAAGCTTTCTTT,CASTVSMNTEAFF
.,.,TRBJ1-1,TRBV7-8,TGTGCCAGCAGCTTACAGATAATGAACACTGAAGCTTTCTTT,CASSLQIMNTEAFF
.,TRBD2,TRBJ2-5,TRBV5-1,TGCGCCAGCAGCTTGCCCGCGGGACTAGCGGGGGGGCCGTTGGAGACCCAGTACTTC,CASSLPAGLAGGPLETQYF
.,.,TRBJ2-2,TRBV5-1,TGCGCCAGCAATAACGGGGGCACCGGGGAGCTGTTTTTT,CASNNGGTGELFF
.,.,TRBJ1-1,TRBV6-5,TGTGCCAGCAGTTACCAGGGGCTAACTGAAGCTTTCTTT,CASSYQGLTEAFF
.,.,TRBJ2-5,TRBV2,TGTGCCAGCACCCTCGACAGGGCGGGGTCAGAGACCCAGTACTTC,CASTLDRAGSETQYF
.,.,TRBJ1-2,TRBV2,TGTGCCAGCAAGCGGCAGGACTATGGCTACACCTTC,CASKRQDYGYTF
few,TRBD2,TRBJ2-5,TRBV30,TGTGCCTCTACTAGCGGGGGGTCAAGAGAGACCCAGTACTTC,CASTSGGSRETQYF
few,.,TRBJ2-2,TRBV5-4,TGTGCCAGCAGCTTGGACCAGGGGACAGGGGAGCTGTTTTTT,CASSLDQGTGELFF
.,.,TRBJ2-7,TRBV15,TGTGCCACCAGCAAAACAAGACAGACTCTCTACGAGCAGTACTTC,CATSKTRQTLYEQYF
few,TRBD1,TRBJ1-2,TRBV6-6,TGTGCCAGCAGTTGGACAGGGGGCGACTATGGCTACACCTTC,CASSWTGGDYGYTF
.,TRBD2,TRBJ2-5,TRBV5-6,TGTGCCAGCAGCTTGTATGCCAGGGACTACGGGACCCAGTACTTC,CASSLYARDYGTQYF
.,.,TRBJ2-5,TRBV7-9,TGTGCCAGCAGCTTGTCGACAGGACCCCAAGAGACCCAGTACTTC,CASSLSTGPQETQYF
.,TRBD2,TRBJ2-7,TRBV29-1,TGCAGCGTCCCCACCCGGGGCGGGGGAGGCTACGAGCAGTACTTC,CSVPTRGGGGYEQYF
.,TRBD2,TRBJ2-7,TRBV4-2,TGTGCCAGCAGGCAGGGGCTAGCGGGGAGCTACGAGCAGTACTTC,CASRQGLAGSYEQYF
.,.,TRBJ2-6,TRBV7-9,TGTGCCAGCAGCTTAATTTCGGGGGCTGGGGCCAACGTCCTGACTTTC,CASSLISGAGANVLTF
.,TRBD2,TRBJ2-7,TRBV5-1,TGCGCCAGCAGCTTGCTAGCGGGGGGCTACGAGCAGTACTTC,CASSLLAGGYEQYF
.,.,TRBJ2-5,TRBV5-1,TGCGCCAGCAGCTTGGAACTACCACAAGAGACCCAGTACTTC,CASSLELPQETQYF
few,.,TRBJ1-5,TRBV6-6,TGTGCCAGCACCATACAGGCTAATCAGCCCCAGCATTTT,CASTIQANQPQHF
.,.,TRBJ1-1,TRBV10-3,TGTGCCATCAGTCGGACGGGGGACACTGAAGCTTTCTTT,CAISRTGDTEAFF
.,TRBD1,TRBJ2-7,TRBV5-4,TGTGCCAGCAGCTTCGGGACAGGGTTCGAGCAGTACTTC,CASSFGTGFEQYF
.,.,TRBJ1-1,TRBV18,TGTGCCAGCTCACCGCACAGAGACACTGAAGCTTTCTTT,CASSPHRDTEAFF
.,.,TRBJ1-2,TRBV30,TGTGCCTGGAGTCTAAACTCTTTTAACTATGGCTACACCTTC,CAWSLNSFNYGYTF
once,.,TRBJ1-4,TRBV5-4,TGTGCCAGCAGCTTGGAAATGTCGGACAGTTTGTTGTTTTTT,CASSLEMSDSLLFF
.,.,TRBJ1-2,TRBV9,TGTGCCAGCAGCGTAGGGTCCGGCGGCTATGGCTACACCTTC,CASSVGSGGYGYTF
.,.,TRBJ2-1,TRBV9,TGTGCCAGCAGCGTTAGCAGGGGATACAATGAGCAGTTCTTC,CASSVSRGYNEQFF
few,.,TRBJ2-7,TRBV10-3,TGTGCCACAGGCCTCGAAAAGGGGTCCTACGAGCAGTACTTC,CATGLEKGSYEQYF
.,TRBD1,TRBJ2-1,TRBV5-1,TGCGCCAGCAGCGGACAGGGGGCGCCGAGTGAGCAGTTCTTC,CASSGQGAPSEQFF
.,.,TRBJ2-1,TRBV5-1,TGCGCCAGCAGTAGTGTCAACTACAATGAGCAGTTCTTC,CASSSVNYNEQFF
.,.,TRBJ1-2,TRBV2,TGTGCCAGCAGTGATCAAAATAACTATGGCTACACCTTC,CASSDQNNYGYTF